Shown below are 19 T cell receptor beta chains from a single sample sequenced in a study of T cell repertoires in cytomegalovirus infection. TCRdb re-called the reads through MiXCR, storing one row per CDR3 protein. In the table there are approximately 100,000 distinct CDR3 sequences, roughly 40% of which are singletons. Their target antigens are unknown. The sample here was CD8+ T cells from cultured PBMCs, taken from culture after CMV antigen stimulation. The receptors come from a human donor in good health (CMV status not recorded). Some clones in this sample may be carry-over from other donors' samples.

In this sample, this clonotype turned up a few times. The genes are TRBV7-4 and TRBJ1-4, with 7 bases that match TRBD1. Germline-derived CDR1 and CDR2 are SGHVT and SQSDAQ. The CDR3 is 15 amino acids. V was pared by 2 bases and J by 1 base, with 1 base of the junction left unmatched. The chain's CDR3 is CASSLWDRTNEKLFF. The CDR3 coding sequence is TGTGCCAGCAGCTTATGGGACAGAACTAATGAAAAACTGTTTTTT.

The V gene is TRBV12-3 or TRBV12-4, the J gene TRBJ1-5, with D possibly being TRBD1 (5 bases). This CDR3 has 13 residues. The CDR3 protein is CAIGEQGNQPQHF. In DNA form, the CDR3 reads TGTGCGATCGGGGAGCAGGGAAATCAGCCCCAGCATTTT.

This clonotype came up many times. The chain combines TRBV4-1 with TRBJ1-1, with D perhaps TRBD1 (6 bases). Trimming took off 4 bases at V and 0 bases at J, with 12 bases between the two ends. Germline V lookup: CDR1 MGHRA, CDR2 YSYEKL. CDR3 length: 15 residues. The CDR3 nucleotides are TGCGCCAGCAGCCGAGAAGGGACAATGAACACTGAAGCTTTCTTT. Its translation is CASSREGTMNTEAFF.

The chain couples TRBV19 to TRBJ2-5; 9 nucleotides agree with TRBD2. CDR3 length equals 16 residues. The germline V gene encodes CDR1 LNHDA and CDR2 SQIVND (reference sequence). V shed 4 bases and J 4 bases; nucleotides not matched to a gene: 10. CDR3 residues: CASSRRGGRSGETQYF. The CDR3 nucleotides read TGTGCCAGTAGTAGGCGGGGGGGGCGAAGTGGAGAGACCCAGTACTTC.

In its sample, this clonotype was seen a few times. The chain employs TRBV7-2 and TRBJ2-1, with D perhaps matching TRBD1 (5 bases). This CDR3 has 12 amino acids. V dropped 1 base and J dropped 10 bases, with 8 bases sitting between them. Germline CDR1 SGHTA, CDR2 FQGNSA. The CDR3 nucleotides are TGTGCCAGCAGCTTAGAGTGGACAGAGCAGTTCTTC. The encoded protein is CASSLEWTEQFF.

CDR3 DNA sequence: TGTGCCAGCAGCTCGAGGGACAGGGAGGATTCACCCCTCCACTTT. Translating it yields CASSSRDREDSPLHF. The chain uses TRBV7-8 and TRBJ1-6; 9 bases line up with TRBD1. Looked up from germline, CDR1 is SGHVS and CDR2 is FQNEAQ. V dropped 4 bases and J dropped 8; count of bases not matched to a gene: 6. The CDR3 has 15 amino acids. The full variable domain, rest sourced from reference TRBV7-8 and TRBJ1-6, is GAGVSQSPRYKVAKRGQDVALRCDPISGHVSLFWYQQALGQGPEFLTYFQNEAQLDKSGLPSDRFFAERPEGSVSTLKIQRTQQEDSAVYLCASSSRDREDSPLHFGNGTRLTVT.

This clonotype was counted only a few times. This CDR3 is CASGLVNGGAHYGYTF. Written as DNA, the CDR3 is TGTGCTAGTGGTTTGGTAAACGGAGGGGCCCACTATGGCTACACCTTC. This chain uses TRBV12-5 with TRBJ1-2, with a tentative D call TRBD1 (5 bases). The V gene lost 0 bases and the J gene lost 3 bases, with 14 bases spanning the gap. Germline V gene sequence: CDR1 LGHNT, CDR2 FRNRAP. CDR3 size: 16 residues.

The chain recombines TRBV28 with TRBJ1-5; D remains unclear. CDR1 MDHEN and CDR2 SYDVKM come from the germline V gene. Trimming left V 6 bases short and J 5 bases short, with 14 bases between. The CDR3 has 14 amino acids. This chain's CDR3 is CASSLTDWDQPQHF. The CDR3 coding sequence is TGTGCCAGCAGCCTTACAGATTGGGATCAGCCCCAGCATTTT.

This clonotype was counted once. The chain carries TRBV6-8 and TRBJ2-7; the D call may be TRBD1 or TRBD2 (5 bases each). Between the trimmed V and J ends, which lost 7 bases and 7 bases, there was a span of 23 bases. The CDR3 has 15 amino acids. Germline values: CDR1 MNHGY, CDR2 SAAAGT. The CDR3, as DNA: TGTGCCAGCAAAAAGACCGTTGGGACGGTGGGGGAGCAGTACTTC. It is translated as CASKKTVGTVGEQYF.

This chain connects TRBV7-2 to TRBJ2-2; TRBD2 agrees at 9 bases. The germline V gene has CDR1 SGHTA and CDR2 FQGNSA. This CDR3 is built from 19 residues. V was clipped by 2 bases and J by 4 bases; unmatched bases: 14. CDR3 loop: CASSLLQAGGPASTGELFF. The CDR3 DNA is TGTGCCAGCAGCTTATTACAGGCGGGGGGGCCGGCTTCCACCGGGGAGCTGTTTTTT.

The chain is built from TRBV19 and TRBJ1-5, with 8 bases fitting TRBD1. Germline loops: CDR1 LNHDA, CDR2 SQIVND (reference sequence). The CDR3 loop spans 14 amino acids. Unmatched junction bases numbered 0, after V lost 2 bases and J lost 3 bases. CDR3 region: CASSIQGANQPQHF. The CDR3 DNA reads TGTGCCAGTAGTATACAGGGGGCCAATCAGCCCCAGCATTTT.

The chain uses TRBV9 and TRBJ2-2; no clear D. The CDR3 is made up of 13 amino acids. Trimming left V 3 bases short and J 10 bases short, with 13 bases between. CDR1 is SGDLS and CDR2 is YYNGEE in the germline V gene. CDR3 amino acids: CASSAHQDEELFF. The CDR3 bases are TGTGCCAGCAGCGCCCACCAGGATGAGGAGCTGTTTTTT.

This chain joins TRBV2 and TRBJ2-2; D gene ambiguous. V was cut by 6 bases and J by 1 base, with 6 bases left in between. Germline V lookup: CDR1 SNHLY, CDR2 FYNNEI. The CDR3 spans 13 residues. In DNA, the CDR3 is TGTGCCAGCAGAGGGTGGAACACCGGGGAGCTGTTTTTT. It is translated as CASRGWNTGELFF.

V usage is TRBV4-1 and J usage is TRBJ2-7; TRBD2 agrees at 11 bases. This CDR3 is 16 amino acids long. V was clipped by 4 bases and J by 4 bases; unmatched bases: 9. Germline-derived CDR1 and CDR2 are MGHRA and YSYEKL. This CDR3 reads CASSPWGTSGLYEQYF. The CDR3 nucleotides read TGCGCCAGCAGCCCGTGGGGGACTAGCGGACTATACGAGCAGTACTTC.

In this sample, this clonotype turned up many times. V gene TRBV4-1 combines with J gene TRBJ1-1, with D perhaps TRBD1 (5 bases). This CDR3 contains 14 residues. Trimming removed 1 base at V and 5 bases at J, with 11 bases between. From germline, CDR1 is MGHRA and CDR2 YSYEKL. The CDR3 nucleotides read TGCGCCAGCAGCCAAGTACCAGGGATAACTGAAGCTTTCTTT. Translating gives CASSQVPGITEAFF.

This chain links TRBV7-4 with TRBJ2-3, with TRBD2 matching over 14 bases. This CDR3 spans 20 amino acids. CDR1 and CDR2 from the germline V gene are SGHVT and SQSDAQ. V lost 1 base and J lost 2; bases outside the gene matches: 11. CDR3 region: CASSLVFGLAGGTFTDTQYF. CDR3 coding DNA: TGTGCCAGCAGCTTAGTATTTGGACTAGCGGGGGGCACTTTCACAGATACGCAGTATTTT.

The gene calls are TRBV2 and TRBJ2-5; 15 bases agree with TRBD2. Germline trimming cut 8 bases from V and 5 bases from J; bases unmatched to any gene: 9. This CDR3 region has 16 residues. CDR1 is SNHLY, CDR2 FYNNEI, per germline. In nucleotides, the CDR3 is TGTGCCAGCTGGACTAGCGGGGGGGCCCGTCAGGAGACCCAGTACTTC. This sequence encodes CASWTSGGARQETQYF.

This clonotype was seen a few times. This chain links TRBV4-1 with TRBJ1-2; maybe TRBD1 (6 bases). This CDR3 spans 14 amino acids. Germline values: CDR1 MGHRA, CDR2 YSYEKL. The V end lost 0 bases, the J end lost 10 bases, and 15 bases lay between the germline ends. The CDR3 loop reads CASSQDRLTGLYTF. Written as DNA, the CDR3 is TGCGCCAGCAGCCAAGATCGACTGACAGGACTCTACACCTTC.

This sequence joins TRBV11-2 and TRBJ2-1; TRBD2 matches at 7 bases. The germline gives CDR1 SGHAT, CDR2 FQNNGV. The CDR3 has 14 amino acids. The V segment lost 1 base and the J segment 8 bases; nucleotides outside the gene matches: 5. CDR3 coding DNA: TGTGCCAGCAGCTTAGGGGGTGGGAGGGATGAGCAGTTCTTC. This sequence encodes CASSLGGGRDEQFF.